This passage covers 23 T cell receptor beta chains from one sample sequenced in a study of beta chain features in type 1 diabetes. Expressed TCRB transcripts were sequenced, since all the RNA that had been isolated was reverse transcribed. The repertoire was sequenced with immunoSEQ multiplex PCR; TCRdb's copy has only in-frame clones and lacks some. The table has about 660,000 clones, 11% to 15% seen once. Points from the study as a whole: Shortening that was moderate but significant affected the TCRB CDR3s of Type 1 diabetes patients in all four CD4+ subsets.

The antigens for these receptors are not known. Sequenced: naive CD4+ T cells from blood. The receptors stem from a man younger than 35 with type 1 diabetes.

The chain carries TRBV5-6 and TRBJ2-4; D is unresolved. V lost 1 base and J 0 bases, leaving 8 bases between the germline ends. The CDR3 totals 15 residues. Germline values: CDR1 SGHDT, CDR2 YYEEEE. In DNA form, the CDR3 reads TGTGCCAGCAGCTTGTCTGCACTAGCCAAAAACATTCAGTACTTC. Its protein product is CASSLSALAKNIQYF.

The rearrangement uses TRBV18 and TRBJ2-1, with D possibly matching TRBD2 (6 bases). The CDR3 extends over 15 amino acids. V was trimmed by 2 bases and J by 0 bases, leaving 8 bases between them. CDR1 is KGHSH and CDR2 is LQKENI in the germline V gene. CDR3 protein: CASSPGRDSYNEQFF. The CDR3 region has the DNA TGTGCCAGCTCACCAGGGCGGGACTCCTACAATGAGCAGTTCTTC. Based on the CDR3 plus reference TRBV18 and TRBJ2-1, the full variable domain is NAGVMQNPRHLVRRRGQEARLRCSPMKGHSHVYWYRQLPEEGLKFMVYLQKENIIDESGMPKERFSAEFPKEGPSILRIQQVVRGDSAAYFCASSPGRDSYNEQFFGPGTRLTVL.

This clone showed up just a few times. The gene calls are TRBV29-1 and TRBJ2-7, with TRBD2 matching 9 bases. J lost 6 bases, V lost 7 bases, and 13 bases had no gene match. This CDR3 has 14 residues. Looked up from germline, CDR1 is SQVTM and CDR2 is ANQGSEA. The chain's CDR3 is CSAKDPGLASEQYF. Written as DNA, the CDR3 is TGCAGCGCCAAAGATCCGGGACTAGCAAGCGAGCAGTACTTC.

The chain uses TRBV12-5 and TRBJ1-3, with TRBD1 identical over 7 bases. Germline V CDR1 and CDR2: LGHNT, FRNRAP. The CDR3 loop spans 13 amino acids. V shed 7 bases and J 7 bases; nucleotides not matched to a gene: 7. The CDR3 here is CASANRGSNTIYF. CDR3 bases: TGTGCTAGTGCAAACAGGGGTTCGAACACCATATATTTT. Combining the CDR3 with reference TRBV12-5 and TRBJ1-3 gives the whole variable domain DARVTQTPRHKVTEMGQEVTMRCQPILGHNTVFWYRQTMMQGLELLAYFRNRAPLDDSGMPKDRFSAEMPDATLATLKIQPSEPRDSAVYFCASANRGSNTIYFGEGSWLTVV.

This chain joins TRBV7-2 and TRBJ2-3; either TRBD1 or TRBD2 may fit D (5 bases each). V shed 3 bases and J shed 1 base, with 8 bases lying between them. From germline, CDR1 is SGHTA and CDR2 FQGNSA. CDR3 length: 14 residues. CDR3 DNA sequence: TGTGCCAGCAGCTTTGGGGGAGGCACAGATACGCAGTATTTT. Translated: CASSFGGGTDTQYF.

The V call is TRBV19, the J call TRBJ2-1; D gene ambiguous. V dropped 4 bases and J dropped 12 bases, with 7 bases sitting between them. CDR3 length: 10 residues. Germline assignment: CDR1 LNHDA and CDR2 SQIVND (reference sequence). The CDR3 spells CASSRLGQFF. The CDR3 DNA reads as TGTGCCAGTAGTAGGCTGGGGCAGTTCTTC.

The chain combines TRBV29-1 with TRBJ2-7; D not certain. Per the germline V gene, CDR1 is SQVTM and CDR2 is ANQGSEA. V was clipped by 4 bases and J by 2 bases, with 9 bases between them. This CDR3 region has 12 residues. Here the CDR3 DNA reads TGCAGCGTTGTCTGGCAGCCCTACGAGCAGTACTTC. Its protein is CSVVWQPYEQYF.

This chain connects TRBV2 to TRBJ2-1; possibly TRBD2 for D (5 bases). Per germline, CDR1 SNHLY and CDR2 FYNNEI. This CDR3 comprises 11 residues. V gave up 6 bases and J gave up 5 bases, with 5 bases separating them. CDR3 DNA: TGTGCCAGCAGGCGGGACAATGAGCAGTTCTTC. Translation gives CASRRDNEQFF.

V is TRBV5-1 and J is TRBJ2-7; the match to TRBD1 covers 10 bases. CDR3 length: 15 residues. After removal of 4 bases from V and 3 bases from J, the junction contained 7 bases not matched to a gene. The V gene's germline CDR1 is SGHRS and CDR2 YFSETQ. Here the CDR3 reads CASSAAGTGDYEQYF. For the CDR3, the DNA is TGCGCCAGCAGCGCGGCCGGGACAGGGGACTACGAGCAGTACTTC. Drawing the rest from reference TRBV5-1 and TRBJ2-7, the complete variable domain is KAGVTQTPRYLIKTRGQQVTLSCSPISGHRSVSWYQQTPGQGLQFLFEYFSETQRNKGNFPGRFSGRQFSNSRSEMNVSTLELGDSALYLCASSAAGTGDYEQYFGPGTRLTVT.

The rearrangement joins TRBV5-6 to TRBJ1-2; D is unresolved. Germline V gives CDR1 SGHDT, CDR2 YYEEEE. CDR3 size: 12 residues. With 0 bases removed from V and 9 bases from J, the gap between germline ends came to 9 bases. The CDR3 reads CASSLGLKRYTF. CDR3 coding DNA: TGTGCCAGCAGCTTGGGACTGAAGCGCTACACCTTC.

This chain joins TRBV7-2 and TRBJ1-6; D gene uncertain. The length of the CDR3 is 12 residues. Germline CDR1 SGHTA, CDR2 FQGNSA. Trimming stripped 7 bases from V and 7 bases from J, with 8 bases between. CDR3 coding DNA: TGTGCCAGCACCGCACAAAATTCACCCCTCCACTTT. Translated: CASTAQNSPLHF.

V is TRBV7-6 and J is TRBJ2-7; weak D call: TRBD1 (6 bases). V was shortened by 5 bases and J by 1 base, with 12 bases between the two germline ends. CDR1 is SGHVS, CDR2 FNYEAQ, per germline. The CDR3 has 14 residues. For the CDR3, the DNA is TGTGCCAGCAGCCCTCCACAGGGATCCTACGAGCAGTACTTC. It translates to CASSPPQGSYEQYF.

This clone was seen more than once but under ten times. This sequence joins TRBV7-6 and TRBJ1-1, with D unresolved. The CDR3 runs to 15 residues. Germline V gene data show CDR1 as SGHVS and CDR2 as FNYEAQ. With 0 bases removed from V and 1 base from J, the gap between germline ends came to 9 bases. The CDR3 coding sequence is TGTGCCAGCAGCTTAGCCCGGACGGGGAACACTGAAGCTTTCTTT. Residues: CASSLARTGNTEAFF.

J is TRBJ2-1 and V is TRBV30; D perhaps matches TRBD2 (5 bases). The CDR3 spans 13 residues. V dropped 4 bases and J dropped 10 bases, with 17 bases sitting between them. Per the germline V gene, CDR1 is GTSNPN and CDR2 is SVGIG (reference sequence). The CDR3 coding sequence is TGTGCCTGGACCCTGGCGAGGGAGAGCGAGCAGTTCTTC. Encoded protein: CAWTLARESEQFF. The full variable domain, in which reference TRBV30 and TRBJ2-1 provide the parts outside the CDR3, is SQTIHQWPATLVQPVGSPLSLECTVEGTSNPNLYWYRQAAGRGLQLLFYSVGIGQISSEVPQNLSASRPQDRQFILSSKKLLLSDSGFYLCAWTLARESEQFFGPGTRLTVL.

The chain carries TRBV4-1 and TRBJ2-7; TRBD2 aligns across 8 bases. Unmatched junction bases numbered 3, after V lost 1 base and J lost 7 bases. The CDR3 is 13 amino acids. Germline V CDR1 and CDR2: MGHRA, YSYEKL. CDR3: CASSQVSGGEQYF. CDR3 sequence (DNA): TGCGCCAGCAGCCAAGTCTCGGGGGGGGAGCAGTACTTC.

The chain combines TRBV5-1 with TRBJ2-1; D not resolved. Germline CDR1 SGHRS, CDR2 YFSETQ. Trimming took 0 bases from V and 7 from J, leaving 8 bases between them. There are 13 residues in the CDR3. This chain's CDR3 is CASSLGTPNEQFF. In DNA form, the CDR3 reads TGCGCCAGCAGCTTGGGTACCCCAAATGAGCAGTTCTTC.

The chain joins TRBV5-4 to TRBJ2-1; D not certain. CDR3 length: 13 residues. The V end lost 1 base, the J end lost 5 bases, and 7 bases lay between the germline ends. Per germline, CDR1 SGHNT and CDR2 YYREEE (reference sequence). The CDR3 loop is CASSLSPDNEQFF. The DNA for the CDR3 is TGTGCCAGCAGCTTGAGCCCAGACAATGAGCAGTTCTTC.

This clone was found a few times. The genes are TRBV7-9 and TRBJ1-1; tentatively, D is TRBD1 (5 bases). The germline gives CDR1 SEHNR, CDR2 FQNEAQ (reference sequence). The CDR3 has 14 amino acids. Trimming left V 5 bases short and J 0 bases short, with 10 bases between. As DNA, the CDR3 is TGTGCCAGCAGCCCCAGGACACTGAACACTGAAGCTTTCTTT. Protein product: CASSPRTLNTEAFF.

CDR3 in DNA: TGTGCCAGCAGCCAAGACTTTATCCGGCAGTACTTC. It yields the protein CASSQDFIRQYF. V usage is TRBV14 and J usage is TRBJ2-7; D not certain. The CDR3 loop spans 12 amino acids. Trimming stripped 0 bases from V and 9 bases from J, with 9 bases between. Germline-derived CDR1 and CDR2 are SGHDN and FVKESK.

This clone was seen more than once but under ten times. This chain uses TRBV11-2 with TRBJ2-7; D uncertain. The CDR3 extends over 10 amino acids. V was pared by 8 bases and J by 6 bases, with 8 bases between. Germline CDR1 is SGHAT and CDR2 is FQNNGV. The CDR3 spells CASGRSEQYF. The CDR3 DNA is TGTGCCAGCGGTAGGTCCGAGCAGTACTTC.

This clone showed up just a few times. The chain carries TRBV9 and TRBJ2-7; D unresolved. CDR1 is SGDLS and CDR2 is YYNGEE in the germline V gene. Trimming stripped 4 bases from V and 0 bases from J, with 14 bases between. This CDR3 contains 15 residues. Here the CDR3 DNA reads TGTGCCAGCAGCCTGTCGAGGACCCACTCCTACGAGCAGTACTTC. Amino acid sequence: CASSLSRTHSYEQYF.

Only a few counts were recorded for this clone. The chain recombines TRBV4-2 with TRBJ1-2, with 10 positions matching TRBD1. Trimming took 3 bases from V and 14 from J; bases not matched to a gene: 6. CDR1 is LGHNA, CDR2 YNFKEQ, per germline. The CDR3 is made up of 12 amino acids. CDR3 in amino acids: CASSHSDRGRTF. The CDR3 DNA reads TGTGCCAGCAGCCATTCCGACAGGGGGCGAACCTTC.

A few counts support this clone. V is TRBV6-5 and J is TRBJ2-1; 7 bases align to TRBD2. The CDR3 covers 15 residues. The germline gives CDR1 MNHEY, CDR2 SVGAGI. V gave up 6 bases and J gave up 6 bases; unmatched junction bases: 11. The CDR3 DNA is TGTGCCAGCAGCACGACTAGCAATGCCCCCAATGAGCAGTTCTTC. Its protein product is CASSTTSNAPNEQFF.